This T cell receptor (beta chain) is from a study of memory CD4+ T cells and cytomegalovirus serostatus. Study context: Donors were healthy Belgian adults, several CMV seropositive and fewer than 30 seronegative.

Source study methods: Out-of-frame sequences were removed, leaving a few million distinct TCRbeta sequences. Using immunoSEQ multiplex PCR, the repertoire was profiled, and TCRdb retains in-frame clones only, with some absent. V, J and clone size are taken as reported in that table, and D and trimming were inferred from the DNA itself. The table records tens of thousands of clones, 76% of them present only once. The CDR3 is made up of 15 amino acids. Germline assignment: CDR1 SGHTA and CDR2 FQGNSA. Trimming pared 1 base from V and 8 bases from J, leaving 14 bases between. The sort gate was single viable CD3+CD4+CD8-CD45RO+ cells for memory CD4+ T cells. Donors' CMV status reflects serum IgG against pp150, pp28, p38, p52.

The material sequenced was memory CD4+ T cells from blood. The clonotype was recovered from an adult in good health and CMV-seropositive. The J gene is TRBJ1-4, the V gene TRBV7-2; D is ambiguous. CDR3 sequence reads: CASSLGAGREEKLFF. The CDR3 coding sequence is TGTGCCAGCAGCTTAGGGGCAGGAAGGGAGGAAAAACTGTTTTTT.